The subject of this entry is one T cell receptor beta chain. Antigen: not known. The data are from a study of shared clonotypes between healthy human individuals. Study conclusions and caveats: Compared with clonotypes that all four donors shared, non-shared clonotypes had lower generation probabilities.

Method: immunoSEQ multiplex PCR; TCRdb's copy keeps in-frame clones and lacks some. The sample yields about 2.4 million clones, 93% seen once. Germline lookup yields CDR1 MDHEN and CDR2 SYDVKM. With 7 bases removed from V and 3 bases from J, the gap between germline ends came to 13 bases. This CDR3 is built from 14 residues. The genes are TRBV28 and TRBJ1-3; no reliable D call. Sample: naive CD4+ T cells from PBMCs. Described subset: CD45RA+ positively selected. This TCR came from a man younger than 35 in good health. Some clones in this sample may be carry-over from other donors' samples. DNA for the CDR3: TGTGCCAGCACTACTATCTGGTATGGAAACACCATATATTTT. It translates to CASTTIWYGNTIYF.